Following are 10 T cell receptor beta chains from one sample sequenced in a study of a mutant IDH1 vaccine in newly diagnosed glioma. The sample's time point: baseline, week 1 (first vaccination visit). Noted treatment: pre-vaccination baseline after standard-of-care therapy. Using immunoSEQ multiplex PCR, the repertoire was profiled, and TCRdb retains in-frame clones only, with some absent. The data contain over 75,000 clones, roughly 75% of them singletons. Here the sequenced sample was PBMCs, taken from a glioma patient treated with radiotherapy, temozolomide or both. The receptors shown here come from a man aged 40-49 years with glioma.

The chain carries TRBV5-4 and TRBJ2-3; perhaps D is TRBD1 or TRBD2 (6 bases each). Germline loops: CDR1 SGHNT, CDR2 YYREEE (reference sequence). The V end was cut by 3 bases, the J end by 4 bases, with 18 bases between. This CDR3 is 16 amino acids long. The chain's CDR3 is CASSSMRGTAADTQYF. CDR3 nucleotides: TGTGCCAGCAGCTCGATGAGGGGGACTGCAGCAGATACGCAGTATTTT. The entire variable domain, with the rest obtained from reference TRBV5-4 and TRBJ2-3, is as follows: ETGVTQSPTHLIKTRGQQVTLRCSSQSGHNTVSWYQQALGQGPQFIFQYYREEENGRGNFPPRFSGLQFPNYSSELNVNALELDDSALYLCASSSMRGTAADTQYFGPGTRLTVL.

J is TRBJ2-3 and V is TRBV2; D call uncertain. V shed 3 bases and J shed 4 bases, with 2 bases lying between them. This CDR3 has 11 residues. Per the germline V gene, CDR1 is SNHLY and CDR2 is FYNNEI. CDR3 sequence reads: CASSDADTQYF. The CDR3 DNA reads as TGTGCCAGCAGTGATGCAGATACGCAGTATTTT. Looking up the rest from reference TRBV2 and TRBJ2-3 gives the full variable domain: EPEVTQTPSHQVTQMGQEVILRCVPISNHLYFYWYRQILGQKVEFLVSFYNNEISEKSEIFDDQFSVERPDGSNFTLKIRSTKLEDSAMYFCASSDADTQYFGPGTRLTVL.

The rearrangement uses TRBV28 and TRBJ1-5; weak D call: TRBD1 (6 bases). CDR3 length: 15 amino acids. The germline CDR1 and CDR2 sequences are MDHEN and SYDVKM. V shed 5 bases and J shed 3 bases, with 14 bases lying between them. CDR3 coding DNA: TGTGCCAGCAGTCCGACGGGGGGGCCCAATCAGCCCCAGCATTTT. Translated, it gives CASSPTGGPNQPQHF.

The DNA for the CDR3 is TGCGCCAGCAGTCTTCTTGCTGGGGTTGACCACGAGCAGTACTTC. Its translation is CASSLLAGVDHEQYF. V usage is TRBV10-1 and J usage is TRBJ2-7; D gene ambiguous. Trimming took off 5 bases at V and 5 bases at J, with 19 bases between the two ends. Germline V gene sequence: CDR1 WNHNN, CDR2 SYGVQD (reference sequence). The CDR3 is 15 amino acids.

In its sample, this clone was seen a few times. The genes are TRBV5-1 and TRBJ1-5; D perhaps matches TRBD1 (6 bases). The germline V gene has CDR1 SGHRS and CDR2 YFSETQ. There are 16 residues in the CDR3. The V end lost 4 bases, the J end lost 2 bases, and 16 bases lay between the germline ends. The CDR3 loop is CASSPGGGGGNQPQHF. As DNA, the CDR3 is TGCGCCAGCAGCCCCGGTGGGGGCGGAGGCAATCAGCCCCAGCATTTT.

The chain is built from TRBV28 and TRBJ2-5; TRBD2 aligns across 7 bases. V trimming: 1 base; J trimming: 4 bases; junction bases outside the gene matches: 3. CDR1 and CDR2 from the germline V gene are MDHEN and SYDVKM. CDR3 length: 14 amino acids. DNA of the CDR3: TGTGCCAGCAGTTTATCGAGCGGGGCAGAGACCCAGTACTTC. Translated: CASSLSSGAETQYF.

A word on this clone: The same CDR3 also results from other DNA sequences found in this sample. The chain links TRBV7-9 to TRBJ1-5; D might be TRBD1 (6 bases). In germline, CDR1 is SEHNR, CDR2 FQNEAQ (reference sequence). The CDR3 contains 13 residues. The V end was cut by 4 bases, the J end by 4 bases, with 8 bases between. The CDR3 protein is CASSSQGNQPQHF. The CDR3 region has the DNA TGTGCCAGCAGCTCACAGGGTAATCAGCCCCAGCATTTT.

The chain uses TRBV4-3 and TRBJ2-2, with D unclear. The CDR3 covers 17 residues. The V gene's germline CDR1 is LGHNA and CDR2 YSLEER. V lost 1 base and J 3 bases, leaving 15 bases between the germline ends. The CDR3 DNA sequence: TGCGCCAGCAGCCAAGGGACCGCGGCACTTTACACCGGGGAGCTGTTTTTT. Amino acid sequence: CASSQGTAALYTGELFF.

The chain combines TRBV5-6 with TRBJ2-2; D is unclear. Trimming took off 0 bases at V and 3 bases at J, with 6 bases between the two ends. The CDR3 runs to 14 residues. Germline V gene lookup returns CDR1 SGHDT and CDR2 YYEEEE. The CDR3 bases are TGTGCCAGCAGCTTGGGTTCATACACCGGGGAGCTGTTTTTT. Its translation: CASSLGSYTGELFF.

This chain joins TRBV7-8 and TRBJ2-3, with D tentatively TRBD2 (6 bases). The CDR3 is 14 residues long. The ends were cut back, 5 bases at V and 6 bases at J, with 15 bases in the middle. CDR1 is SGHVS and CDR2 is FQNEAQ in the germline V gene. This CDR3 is CASSPGTLSDTQYF. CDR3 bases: TGTGCCAGCAGCCCGGGGACTCTCTCCGATACGCAGTATTTT.